This is a list of T cell receptor beta chains from one sample in a study of blood T cell repertoires in COVID-19. Some clones are missing from TCRdb's copy, which holds only in-frame ones; the method was immunoSEQ multiplex PCR. The sample holds around 310,000 clones, around 87% seen once. The sequenced sample consisted of peripheral blood. These receptors were collected from a woman aged 40 to 50 with COVID-19, enrolled during active disease. Both conserved end residues are part of each CDR3. A D gene is named only where the DNA matches it firmly. Expanded clones are given a class, and other clones once, few, many or no size at all.

CDR3 protein: CASSAGVSGNTIYF; CDR3 DNA: TGTGCCAGCAGTGCGGGGGTTTCTGGAAACACCATATATTTT; clone size: -; J gene: TRBJ1-3; V gene: TRBV28; D gene: -; CDR3 length: 14
CDR3 protein: CASSYSLVSPLRQYF; CDR3 DNA: TGTGCCAGCAGTTACTCGTTGGTGAGCCCGCTGAGACAGTACTTC; clone size: -; J gene: TRBJ2-7; V gene: TRBV6-2/TRBV6-3; D gene: -; CDR3 length: 15
CDR3 protein: CASSVGGSGSYEQYF; CDR3 DNA: TGTGCCAGCAGCGTAGGTGGTAGCGGGAGTTACGAGCAGTACTTC; clone size: -; J gene: TRBJ2-7; V gene: TRBV9; D gene: TRBD2; CDR3 length: 15
CDR3 protein: CAWRNRERGTEAFF; CDR3 DNA: TGTGCCTGGAGGAACAGGGAGAGGGGAACTGAAGCTTTCTTT; clone size: -; J gene: TRBJ1-1; V gene: TRBV30; D gene: -; CDR3 length: 14
CDR3 protein: CASSQDRVGGNTIYF; CDR3 DNA: TGTGCCAGCAGCCAAGACAGGGTGGGAGGAAACACCATATATTTT; clone size: -; J gene: TRBJ1-3; V gene: TRBV6-5; D gene: TRBD1; CDR3 length: 15
CDR3 protein: CASSVAVSGNTIYF; CDR3 DNA: TGTGCCAGCAGCGTAGCGGTCTCTGGAAACACCATATATTTT; clone size: -; J gene: TRBJ1-3; V gene: TRBV9; D gene: -; CDR3 length: 14
CDR3 protein: CASSFRDRGYNTEAFF; CDR3 DNA: TGTGCCAGCAGCTTCCGGGACAGGGGGTATAACACTGAAGCTTTCTTT; clone size: -; J gene: TRBJ1-1; V gene: TRBV7-2; D gene: TRBD1; CDR3 length: 16
CDR3 protein: CASRLVRLSMDSGLSTEAFF; CDR3 DNA: TGTGCAAGTCGCTTAGTTCGCTTGTCGATGGACTCGGGGTTATCCACTGAAGCTTTCTTT; clone size: -; J gene: TRBJ1-1; V gene: TRBV12-2; D gene: -; CDR3 length: 20
CDR3 protein: CASSSQANYGYTF; CDR3 DNA: TGTGCCAGCAGCTCACAGGCTAACTATGGCTACACCTTC; clone size: once; J gene: TRBJ1-2; V gene: TRBV5-4; D gene: -; CDR3 length: 13
CDR3 protein: CASSPSIGQRGTEAFF; CDR3 DNA: TGTGCCAGCAGTCCTTCTATCGGACAGCGGGGTACTGAAGCTTTCTTT; clone size: -; J gene: TRBJ1-1; V gene: TRBV27; D gene: -; CDR3 length: 16
CDR3 protein: CASSSPGGGREKLFF; CDR3 DNA: TGTGCCAGCAGCTCCCCGGGAGGAGGGAGGGAAAAACTGTTTTTT; clone size: -; J gene: TRBJ1-4; V gene: TRBV5-6; D gene: -; CDR3 length: 15
CDR3 protein: CATSDLPSSGTDTQYF; CDR3 DNA: TGTGCCACCAGTGATTTACCTAGCTCGGGCACAGATACGCAGTATTTT; clone size: -; J gene: TRBJ2-3; V gene: TRBV24-1; D gene: -; CDR3 length: 16
CDR3 protein: CASSSGQGMVAQYF; CDR3 DNA: TGTGCCAGCAGCTCGGGACAGGGGATGGTGGCCCAGTACTTC; clone size: -; J gene: TRBJ2-5; V gene: TRBV7-3; D gene: TRBD1; CDR3 length: 14
CDR3 protein: CASSYASGRAGEQFF; CDR3 DNA: TGTGCCAGCAGTTACGCTAGCGGGAGGGCCGGTGAGCAGTTCTTC; clone size: once; J gene: TRBJ2-1; V gene: TRBV6-2/TRBV6-3; D gene: TRBD2; CDR3 length: 15
CDR3 protein: CASSLATSVRINEQFF; CDR3 DNA: TGCGCCAGCAGCTTGGCTACGTCCGTCCGTATAAATGAGCAGTTCTTC; clone size: -; J gene: TRBJ2-1; V gene: TRBV5-1; D gene: -; CDR3 length: 16
CDR3 protein: CASSSPYSQETQYF; CDR3 DNA: TGTGCCAGTAGTAGCCCTTACTCACAAGAGACCCAGTACTTC; clone size: -; J gene: TRBJ2-5; V gene: TRBV19; D gene: -; CDR3 length: 14
CDR3 protein: CASSVGQGTEAFF; CDR3 DNA: TGTGCCAGCAGTGTTGGACAGGGAACTGAAGCTTTCTTT; clone size: -; J gene: TRBJ1-1; V gene: TRBV2; D gene: TRBD1; CDR3 length: 13
CDR3 protein: CASSQGLAEGDTQYF; CDR3 DNA: TGTGCCAGCAGCCAAGGACTAGCGGAAGGGGATACGCAGTATTTT; clone size: -; J gene: TRBJ2-3; V gene: TRBV3-1/TRBV3-2; D gene: TRBD2; CDR3 length: 15
CDR3 protein: CASSVGTSEQFF; CDR3 DNA: TGTGCCAGTAGTGTCGGGACTAGCGAGCAGTTCTTC; clone size: -; J gene: TRBJ2-1; V gene: TRBV19; D gene: TRBD2; CDR3 length: 12
CDR3 protein: CASTMRANSGNTIYF; CDR3 DNA: TGTGCCAGCACCATGAGGGCTAACTCTGGAAACACCATATATTTT; clone size: once; J gene: TRBJ1-3; V gene: TRBV27; D gene: -; CDR3 length: 15
CDR3 protein: CASRLRFPPDTQYF; CDR3 DNA: TGTGCCAGCAGACTAAGATTTCCCCCAGATACGCAGTATTTT; clone size: -; J gene: TRBJ2-3; V gene: TRBV27; D gene: -; CDR3 length: 14
CDR3 protein: CASSPNVAQVSTDTQYF; CDR3 DNA: TGTGCCAGCTCACCAAACGTGGCACAAGTGAGCACAGATACGCAGTATTTT; clone size: -; J gene: TRBJ2-3; V gene: TRBV18; D gene: -; CDR3 length: 17
CDR3 protein: CASSIGTGVYEQYF; CDR3 DNA: TGTGCCAGTAGTATCGGGACAGGGGTCTACGAGCAGTACTTC; clone size: -; J gene: TRBJ2-7; V gene: TRBV19; D gene: TRBD1; CDR3 length: 14
CDR3 protein: CASSLIGGSGAFF; CDR3 DNA: TGTGCCAGCAGCTTAATTGGGGGGAGTGGAGCTTTCTTT; clone size: once; J gene: TRBJ1-1; V gene: TRBV11-2; D gene: -; CDR3 length: 13
CDR3 protein: CASSRGLAGDNEQFF; CDR3 DNA: TGTGCCAGCAGCCGCGGACTAGCGGGAGACAATGAGCAGTTCTTC; clone size: -; J gene: TRBJ2-1; V gene: TRBV7-2; D gene: TRBD2; CDR3 length: 15
CDR3 protein: CASSQSGDSAYNSPLHF; CDR3 DNA: TGCGCCAGCAGCCAGTCGGGGGACAGCGCCTATAATTCACCCCTCCACTTT; clone size: -; J gene: TRBJ1-6; V gene: TRBV4-1; D gene: TRBD1; CDR3 length: 17
CDR3 protein: CASSQNSGSINEQFF; CDR3 DNA: TGTGCCAGCAGCCAAAATAGCGGGAGCATCAATGAGCAGTTCTTC; clone size: -; J gene: TRBJ2-1; V gene: TRBV5-4; D gene: TRBD2; CDR3 length: 15
CDR3 protein: CASSQGTGRGETQYF; CDR3 DNA: TGCGCCAGCAGCCAAGGGACAGGGAGAGGAGAGACCCAGTACTTC; clone size: -; J gene: TRBJ2-5; V gene: TRBV4-3; D gene: TRBD1; CDR3 length: 15
CDR3 protein: CASSVMAGGLYNEQFF; CDR3 DNA: TGTGCCAGCAGCGTAATGGCGGGAGGGTTATACAATGAGCAGTTCTTC; clone size: -; J gene: TRBJ2-1; V gene: TRBV9; D gene: TRBD2; CDR3 length: 16
CDR3 protein: CASSLTGIDRAGYTF; CDR3 DNA: TGTGCCAGCAGTTTGACAGGGATTGATCGGGCGGGCTACACCTTC; clone size: -; J gene: TRBJ1-2; V gene: TRBV28; D gene: TRBD1; CDR3 length: 15
CDR3 protein: CASKGNRGPTLSYEQYF; CDR3 DNA: TGTGCCAGCAAGGGGAACAGGGGGCCAACTCTCTCCTACGAGCAGTACTTC; clone size: -; J gene: TRBJ2-7; V gene: TRBV6-4; D gene: TRBD1; CDR3 length: 17
CDR3 protein: CATSRVDKITGELFF; CDR3 DNA: TGTGCCACCAGCAGAGTGGACAAGATCACCGGGGAGCTGTTTTTT; clone size: -; J gene: TRBJ2-2; V gene: TRBV15; D gene: -; CDR3 length: 15
CDR3 protein: CATSRDNTPNEKLFF; CDR3 DNA: TGTGCCACCAGCAGAGATAATACTCCTAATGAAAAACTGTTTTTT; clone size: once; J gene: TRBJ1-4; V gene: TRBV15; D gene: -; CDR3 length: 15
CDR3 protein: CAWSVQTSGGPHSGEQFF; CDR3 DNA: TGTGCCTGGAGTGTACAGACTAGCGGGGGGCCCCATAGCGGTGAGCAGTTCTTC; clone size: -; J gene: TRBJ2-1; V gene: TRBV30; D gene: TRBD2; CDR3 length: 18
CDR3 protein: CASSKGQGAYNEQFF; CDR3 DNA: TGCGCCAGCAGCAAGGGACAGGGGGCCTACAATGAGCAGTTCTTC; clone size: -; J gene: TRBJ2-1; V gene: TRBV5-1; D gene: TRBD1; CDR3 length: 15
CDR3 protein: CASSLPGTSGSYEQYF; CDR3 DNA: TGTGCCAGCAGTTTACCCGGGACTAGCGGGAGTTACGAGCAGTACTTC; clone size: -; J gene: TRBJ2-7; V gene: TRBV28; D gene: TRBD2; CDR3 length: 16
CDR3 protein: CATPRGGDTEAFF; CDR3 DNA: TGTGCCACACCAAGAGGGGGGGACACTGAAGCTTTCTTT; clone size: -; J gene: TRBJ1-1; V gene: TRBV6-5; D gene: -; CDR3 length: 13
CDR3 protein: CASSDTNSDTQYF; CDR3 DNA: TGTGCCAGCAGTGACACTAATTCGGATACGCAGTATTTT; clone size: once; J gene: TRBJ2-3; V gene: TRBV2; D gene: -; CDR3 length: 13
CDR3 protein: CASSLVGAGGYNEQFF; CDR3 DNA: TGTGCCAGCAGCTTAGTAGGAGCGGGAGGTTACAATGAGCAGTTCTTC; clone size: -; J gene: TRBJ2-1; V gene: TRBV7-2; D gene: TRBD2; CDR3 length: 16
CDR3 protein: CAWSVRSRGPYGYTF; CDR3 DNA: TGTGCCTGGAGTGTTAGATCAAGGGGGCCCTATGGCTACACCTTC; clone size: -; J gene: TRBJ1-2; V gene: TRBV30; D gene: TRBD1; CDR3 length: 15
CDR3 protein: CASTLREGQWETQYF; CDR3 DNA: TGTGCTAGCACCTTAAGGGAGGGCCAGTGGGAGACCCAGTACTTC; clone size: -; J gene: TRBJ2-5; V gene: TRBV7-7; D gene: TRBD2; CDR3 length: 15
CDR3 protein: CASSGGRAGTEAFF; CDR3 DNA: TGTGCCAGTAGTGGAGGGCGCGCGGGGACTGAAGCTTTCTTT; clone size: -; J gene: TRBJ1-1; V gene: TRBV19; D gene: -; CDR3 length: 14
CDR3 protein: CASSQTRPGLYGYTF; CDR3 DNA: TGTGCCAGCAGCCAGACACGTCCGGGACTCTATGGCTACACCTTC; clone size: -; J gene: TRBJ1-2; V gene: TRBV3-1/TRBV3-2; D gene: -; CDR3 length: 15
CDR3 protein: CASSYGPRRGGTEAFF; CDR3 DNA: TGTGCCAGCAGTTACGGTCCGCGCAGGGGAGGGACTGAAGCTTTCTTT; clone size: -; J gene: TRBJ1-1; V gene: TRBV6-5; D gene: -; CDR3 length: 16
CDR3 protein: CASSRDISNQPQHF; CDR3 DNA: TGTGCCAGCAGTAGGGACATTAGCAATCAGCCCCAGCATTTT; clone size: -; J gene: TRBJ1-5; V gene: TRBV28; D gene: -; CDR3 length: 14
CDR3 protein: CSAIEVLGRESQPQHF; CDR3 DNA: TGCAGTGCTATTGAAGTTTTGGGGAGGGAGAGTCAGCCCCAGCATTTT; clone size: few; J gene: TRBJ1-5; V gene: TRBV20-1; D gene: -; CDR3 length: 16
CDR3 protein: CASFGRGPSYNGQFF; CDR3 DNA: TGCGCCAGCTTCGGTAGGGGCCCCTCCTACAATGGGCAGTTCTTC; clone size: -; J gene: TRBJ2-1; V gene: TRBV5-1; D gene: -; CDR3 length: 15
CDR3 protein: CATSRDRGGSSRGNEQFF; CDR3 DNA: TGTGCCACCAGCAGAGATCGGGGTGGATCTAGCAGAGGCAATGAGCAGTTCTTC; clone size: -; J gene: TRBJ2-1; V gene: TRBV15; D gene: -; CDR3 length: 18
CDR3 protein: CASSPEGLAGLRYF; CDR3 DNA: TGTGCCAGCAGCCCCGAGGGATTAGCGGGATTACGGTATTTT; clone size: -; J gene: TRBJ2-3; V gene: TRBV11-3; D gene: TRBD2; CDR3 length: 14
CDR3 protein: CASKGTGNTEAFF; CDR3 DNA: TGTGCCAGCAAAGGGACAGGGAACACTGAAGCTTTCTTT; clone size: -; J gene: TRBJ1-1; V gene: TRBV21-1; D gene: -; CDR3 length: 13
CDR3 protein: CASSLNIETQYF; CDR3 DNA: TGTGCCAGCAGTTTAAACATTGAGACCCAGTACTTC; clone size: -; J gene: TRBJ2-5; V gene: TRBV12-3/TRBV12-4; D gene: -; CDR3 length: 12
CDR3 protein: CASSFSAANSPLHF; CDR3 DNA: TGTGCCAGCAGCTTTTCAGCGGCTAATTCACCCCTCCACTTT; clone size: -; J gene: TRBJ1-6; V gene: TRBV5-5; D gene: -; CDR3 length: 14
CDR3 protein: CATSRYSGQNEKLFF; CDR3 DNA: TGTGCCACCAGCAGATACTCGGGACAGAATGAAAAACTGTTTTTT; clone size: -; J gene: TRBJ1-4; V gene: TRBV15; D gene: TRBD1; CDR3 length: 15
CDR3 protein: CATSDAGQGWGTGELFF; CDR3 DNA: TGTGCCACCAGTGATGCCGGACAGGGATGGGGCACCGGGGAGCTGTTTTTT; clone size: -; J gene: TRBJ2-2; V gene: TRBV24-1; D gene: TRBD1; CDR3 length: 17
CDR3 protein: CASSHEPTGAYEQYF; CDR3 DNA: TGCGCCAGCAGCCACGAGCCCACAGGGGCCTACGAGCAGTACTTC; clone size: -; J gene: TRBJ2-7; V gene: TRBV4-3; D gene: TRBD1; CDR3 length: 15
CDR3 protein: CASSSQRGALTNTQYF; CDR3 DNA: TGTGCCAGCAGCTCCCAGCGGGGGGCCCTCACAAATACGCAGTATTTT; clone size: -; J gene: TRBJ2-3; V gene: TRBV11-2; D gene: TRBD2; CDR3 length: 16
CDR3 protein: CASSQGIGTTRAGELFF; CDR3 DNA: TGCGCCAGCAGCCAAGGGATTGGAACTACTCGGGCCGGGGAGCTGTTTTTT; clone size: -; J gene: TRBJ2-2; V gene: TRBV4-3; D gene: -; CDR3 length: 17
CDR3 protein: CSASGGQAKGANQPQHF; CDR3 DNA: TGCAGTGCTAGTGGAGGGCAGGCAAAAGGAGCCAATCAGCCCCAGCATTTT; clone size: -; J gene: TRBJ1-5; V gene: TRBV20-1; D gene: -; CDR3 length: 17
CDR3 protein: CASGPAGSTDTQYF; CDR3 DNA: TGTGCCAGCGGGCCAGCGGGAAGCACAGATACGCAGTATTTT; clone size: -; J gene: TRBJ2-3; V gene: TRBV28; D gene: TRBD2; CDR3 length: 14
CDR3 protein: CASRSDGFSRVVEGDGMGGYTF; CDR3 DNA: TGTGCCAGCAGATCCGACGGGTTCAGCCGTGTCGTCGAGGGAGATGGAATGGGGGGCTACACCTTC; clone size: -; J gene: TRBJ1-2; V gene: TRBV2; D gene: -; CDR3 length: 22